This T cell receptor (beta chain) was observed in a study of cytomegalovirus exposure and HLA in healthy donors. 13 Jbeta primers and 60 Vbeta primers were used for the PCR. The assay was immunoSEQ multiplex PCR, and TCRdb's table has in-frame clones only and misses some. The sample records 84,000 or so clones, approximately 79% being singletons. The germline V gene has CDR1 KGHSH and CDR2 LQKENI. The CDR3 totals 15 residues. V was trimmed by 4 bases and J by 0 bases, leaving 12 bases between them. A note on this clone: The target antigen is unknown.

Study-level points and caveats: There were under 200 TCR beta chains listed as cytomegalovirus-associated. Common viral pathogens (according to a later analysis) appeared linked to several of the most significant clusters.

The sequenced sample consisted of PBMCs. The TCR originated in a man in his thirties or forties in good health and CMV-seronegative. J is TRBJ1-1 and V is TRBV18; D ambiguous. This CDR3 reads CASSREAGLNTEAFF. The CDR3 nucleotides read TGTGCCAGCTCACGGGAGGCGGGGTTGAACACTGAAGCTTTCTTT.